Listed below are T cell receptor beta chains from one sample, sequenced in a study of T cell responses to AZD1222 COVID-19 vaccine. The data were produced by immunoSEQ multiplex PCR, yet TCRdb's version contains in-frame clones alone and is incomplete. The table lists some 180,000 clones, around 88% of them singletons. The sequences come from peripheral blood, collected on day 0 of AZD1222 vaccination. Source of these receptors: an adult in good health. The CDR3 runs from the conserved cysteine through the conserved F or W. The D gene is left open where the match is weak. Clone sizes are given selectively: once, few, many, or a class where the clone is expanded.

d_call,v_call,j_call,clone_size,cdr3_nt,cdr3_aa
NA,TRBV24-1,TRBJ2-6,NA,TGTGCCACCAGTGATTTAGATAGTACGGGGGCCAACGTCCTGACTTTC,CATSDLDSTGANVLTF
NA,TRBV7-8,TRBJ1-4,once,TGTGCCAGCAGCTTGGGCGGACTGAATGAAAAACTGTTTTTT,CASSLGGLNEKLFF
NA,TRBV27,TRBJ2-7,NA,TGTGCCAGCAGTTTTGGGTACGAGCAGTACTTC,CASSFGYEQYF
NA,TRBV6-5,TRBJ2-7,NA,TGTGCCAGCAGTTACCGCCGGGGCTACGAGCAGTACTTC,CASSYRRGYEQYF
NA,TRBV28,TRBJ2-6,NA,TGTGCCAGCAGTTTAGGACTTATCTCTGGGGCCAACGTCCTGACTTTC,CASSLGLISGANVLTF
NA,TRBV30,TRBJ1-1,NA,TGTGCCTGGAGCGCAGGACGCAACACTGAAGCTTTCTTT,CAWSAGRNTEAFF
NA,TRBV11-3,TRBJ1-1,NA,TGTGCCAGCAGCTTGGACGCGAACACTGAAGCTTTCTTT,CASSLDANTEAFF
TRBD2,TRBV14,TRBJ2-1,NA,TGTGCCAGCAGCCGGCTGGGAAGCGGGGGATACAATGAGCAGTTCTTC,CASSRLGSGGYNEQFF
NA,TRBV18,TRBJ1-2,NA,TGTGCCAGCTCACCACGGGCGGATGGCTACACCTTC,CASSPRADGYTF
NA,TRBV28,TRBJ2-7,once,TGTGCCAGCAGTCCCCGAGGGCGGAGCTACGAGCAGTACTTC,CASSPRGRSYEQYF
NA,TRBV5-1,TRBJ1-6,NA,TGCGCCAGCAGCTTGGCCGGGCGGGGGGACCCTCTCCACTTT,CASSLAGRGDPLHF
NA,TRBV12-3/TRBV12-4,TRBJ1-1,NA,TGTGCCAGCAGTTGGGGTGGGGTGAAGGCTTTCTTT,CASSWGGVKAFF
TRBD1,TRBV5-1,TRBJ1-5,NA,TGCGCCAGCAGCTTGGTAGGGGGCGAACAGCCCCAGCATTTT,CASSLVGGEQPQHF
TRBD2,TRBV4-2,TRBJ2-7,NA,TGTGCCAGCAGCCCTCTAGCGGGGGGGCGCCCCTACGAGCAGTACTTC,CASSPLAGGRPYEQYF
TRBD2,TRBV11-3,TRBJ2-3,NA,TGTGCCAGCAGTATTTACAGAGGCGGGGGACGAATCACAGATACGCAGTATTTT,CASSIYRGGGRITDTQYF
TRBD1,TRBV11-1,TRBJ1-2,NA,TGTGCCAGCAGCTCTACAGGGGCCTATGGCTACACCTTC,CASSSTGAYGYTF
TRBD1,TRBV28,TRBJ1-1,NA,TGTGCCAGCAGTCTATTACAGGGGGCGGTGAACACTGAAGCTTTCTTT,CASSLLQGAVNTEAFF
TRBD1,TRBV27,TRBJ1-4,NA,TGTGCCAGCAAGGGAGGGACAGTAAACGAAAAACTGTTTTTT,CASKGGTVNEKLFF
NA,TRBV4-2,TRBJ1-2,once,TGTGCCAGCAGCCAAGAGACCGCCAGCGTCTATGGCTACACCTTC,CASSQETASVYGYTF
NA,TRBV19,TRBJ1-2,NA,TGTGCCAGTAGTATAGATTCGAGCCATAACTATGGCTACACCTTC,CASSIDSSHNYGYTF
NA,TRBV24-1,TRBJ1-2,once,TGTGCCACCAGGGGCAGAGACGGAGGTGGTGGCTACACCTTC,CATRGRDGGGGYTF
TRBD2,TRBV3-1/TRBV3-2,TRBJ2-1,NA,TGTGCCAGCAGCCCAGACCTAGCGGCCAGATCCTACAATGAGCAGTTCTTC,CASSPDLAARSYNEQFF
NA,TRBV2,TRBJ1-5,NA,TGTGCCAGCAGTGAAGCGCGGCTCCTATCAAATCAGCCCCAGCATTTT,CASSEARLLSNQPQHF
TRBD1,TRBV10-1,TRBJ2-2,NA,TGCGCCAGCAGTGACCGGGACAGAGTAAACACCGGGGAGCTGTTTTTT,CASSDRDRVNTGELFF
TRBD1,TRBV19,TRBJ2-3,NA,TGTGCCAGTAGGGTAGGGACAGGGAGAGATACGCAGTATTTT,CASRVGTGRDTQYF
NA,TRBV25-1,TRBJ1-4,NA,TGTGCCTCGGGGCTCGGGGGGAATGAAAAACTGTTTTTT,CASGLGGNEKLFF
TRBD1,TRBV5-1,TRBJ1-1,NA,TGCGCCAGCAGCACACAGGGGTACACTGAAGCTTTCTTT,CASSTQGYTEAFF
NA,TRBV5-4,TRBJ2-5,NA,TGTGCCAGCCGCTCGGGGGCGTGGGAGACCCAGTACTTC,CASRSGAWETQYF
NA,TRBV7-2,TRBJ2-3,NA,TGTGCCAGCAAAAAAGGGACTAGCACAGATACGCAGTATTTT,CASKKGTSTDTQYF
NA,TRBV6-4,TRBJ1-5,NA,TGTGCCAGCAGCCCTACGAATTCTGATCAGCCCCAGCATTTT,CASSPTNSDQPQHF
TRBD2,TRBV7-2,TRBJ2-7,NA,TGTGCCAGCAGCTCTAGCGGGAGGGAAACCTACGAGCAGTACTTC,CASSSSGRETYEQYF
TRBD2,TRBV7-6,TRBJ2-7,NA,TGTGCCAGCAGCCCGGGACTAGAAAAGGGATACGAGCAGTACTTC,CASSPGLEKGYEQYF